Below are 5 T cell receptor beta chains sequenced from a single sample in a study of CD8 T cells in Susac syndrome. Reverse transcription used 0.5 to 1 ug RNA and random hexamers. TCRdb re-called the immunoSEQ multiplex PCR reads with MiXCR, one entry per CDR3 protein. This sample has over 95,000 distinct CDR3 sequences, with about nine tenths found just once. Sequenced input: CD4+ T cells from PBMCs. The source of these receptors is a human donor in good health.

The chain links TRBV7-2 to TRBJ2-2, with D possibly matching TRBD2 (6 bases). The ends were cut back, 1 base at V and 8 bases at J, with 14 bases in the middle. Germline-derived CDR1 and CDR2 are SGHTA and FQGNSA. This CDR3 has 15 residues. In DNA form, the CDR3 reads TGTGCCAGCAGCTTAGGCGGGGTACGAAGAGGGGAGCTGTTTTTT. Translating it yields CASSLGGVRRGELFF.

J is TRBJ2-2 and V is TRBV20-1; TRBD2 agrees at 8 bases. Germline V gene sequence: CDR1 DFQATT, CDR2 SNEGSKA (reference sequence). This CDR3 region has 13 residues. Trimming at V came to 6 bases and at J to 6 bases, leaving 6 bases not matched to a gene. The CDR3 reads CSAERETAGELFF. The CDR3 DNA reads as TGCAGTGCCGAGCGGGAGACCGCCGGGGAGCTGTTTTTT.

The rearrangement uses TRBV19 and TRBJ1-2, with TRBD1 as a possible D gene (5 bases). CDR3 length: 13 residues. Between the trimmed V and J ends, which lost 4 bases and 4 bases, there was a span of 10 bases. Per germline, CDR1 LNHDA and CDR2 SQIVND (reference sequence). CDR3 amino acids: CASSSQGSYGYTF. CDR3 sequence (DNA): TGTGCCAGTAGTAGCCAGGGAAGCTATGGCTACACCTTC.

The chain has TRBV6-2 or TRBV6-3 and TRBJ1-1; tentative D call: TRBD1 (6 bases). The CDR3 contains 12 residues. Trimming pared 6 bases from V and 7 bases from J, leaving 12 bases between. The germline CDR1 and CDR2 sequences are MNHEY and SVGEGT. CDR3 nucleotide sequence: TGTGCCAGCAGGATAGGACAGAGTGAAGCTTTCTTT. Its translation is CASRIGQSEAFF.

J is TRBJ1-1 and V is TRBV20-1; no reliable D call. With 4 bases removed from V and 0 bases from J, the gap between germline ends came to 15 bases. Germline assignment: CDR1 DFQATT and CDR2 SNEGSKA (reference sequence). The CDR3 runs 15 residues. CDR3 coding DNA: TGCAGTGCTAACAGCGGCAGGCTGATGAACACTGAAGCTTTCTTT. Encoded protein: CSANSGRLMNTEAFF.